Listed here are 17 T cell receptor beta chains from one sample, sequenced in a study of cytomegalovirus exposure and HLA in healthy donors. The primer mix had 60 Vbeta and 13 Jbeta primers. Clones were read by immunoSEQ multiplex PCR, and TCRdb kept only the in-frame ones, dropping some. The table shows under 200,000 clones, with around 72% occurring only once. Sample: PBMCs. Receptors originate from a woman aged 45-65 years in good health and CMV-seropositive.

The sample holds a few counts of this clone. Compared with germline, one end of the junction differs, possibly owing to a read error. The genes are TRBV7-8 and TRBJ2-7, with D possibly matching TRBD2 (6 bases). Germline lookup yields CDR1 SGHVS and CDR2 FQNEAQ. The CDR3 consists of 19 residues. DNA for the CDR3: TGTGCCAGCACCTTAGGGACGGCTATCGGACTAAATCCGACCTACGAGCAGTACTTC. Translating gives CASTLGTAIGLNPTYEQYF.

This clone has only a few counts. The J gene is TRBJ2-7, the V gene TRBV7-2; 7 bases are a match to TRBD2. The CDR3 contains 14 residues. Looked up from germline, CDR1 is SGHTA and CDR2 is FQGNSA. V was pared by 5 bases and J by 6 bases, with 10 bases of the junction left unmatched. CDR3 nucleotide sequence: TGTGCCAGCAGCATGGGGGGGAGCCGGACCGAGCAGTACTTC. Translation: CASSMGGSRTEQYF.

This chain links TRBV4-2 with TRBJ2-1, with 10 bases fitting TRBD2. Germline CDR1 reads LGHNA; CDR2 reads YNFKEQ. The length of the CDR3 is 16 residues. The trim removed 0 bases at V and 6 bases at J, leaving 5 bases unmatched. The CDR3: CASSQELAGVLNEQFF. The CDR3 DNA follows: TGTGCCAGCAGCCAAGAGCTAGCGGGAGTCCTCAATGAGCAGTTCTTC.

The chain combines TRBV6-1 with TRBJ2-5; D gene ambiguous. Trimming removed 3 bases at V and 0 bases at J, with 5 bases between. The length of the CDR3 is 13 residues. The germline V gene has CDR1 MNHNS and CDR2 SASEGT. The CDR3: CASSEQYQETQYF. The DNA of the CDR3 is TGTGCCAGCAGTGAGCAGTACCAAGAGACCCAGTACTTC.

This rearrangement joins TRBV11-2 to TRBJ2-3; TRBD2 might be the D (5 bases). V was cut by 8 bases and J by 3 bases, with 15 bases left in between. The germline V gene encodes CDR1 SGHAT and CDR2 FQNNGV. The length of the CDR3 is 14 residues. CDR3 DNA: TGTGCCAGCGGTGCGGGCGCCGGGACAGATACGCAGTATTTT. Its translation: CASGAGAGTDTQYF.

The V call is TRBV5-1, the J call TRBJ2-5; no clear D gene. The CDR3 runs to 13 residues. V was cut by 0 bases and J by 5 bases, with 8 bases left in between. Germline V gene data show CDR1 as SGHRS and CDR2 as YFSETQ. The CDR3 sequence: CASSLAVGETQYF. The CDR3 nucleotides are TGCGCCAGCAGCTTGGCTGTCGGGGAGACCCAGTACTTC.

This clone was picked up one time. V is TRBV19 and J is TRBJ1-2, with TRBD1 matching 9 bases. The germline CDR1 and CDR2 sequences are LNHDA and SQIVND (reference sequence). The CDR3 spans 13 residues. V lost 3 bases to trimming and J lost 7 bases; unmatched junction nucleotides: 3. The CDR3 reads CASSIADRGGYTF. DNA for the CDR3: TGTGCCAGTAGTATCGCGGACAGGGGTGGCTACACCTTC.

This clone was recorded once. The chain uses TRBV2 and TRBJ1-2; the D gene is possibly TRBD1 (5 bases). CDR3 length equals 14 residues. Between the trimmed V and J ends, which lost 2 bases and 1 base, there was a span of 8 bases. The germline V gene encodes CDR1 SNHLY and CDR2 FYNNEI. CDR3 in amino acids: CASSEWRGNYGYTF. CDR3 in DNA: TGTGCCAGCAGTGAATGGAGGGGTAACTATGGCTACACCTTC.

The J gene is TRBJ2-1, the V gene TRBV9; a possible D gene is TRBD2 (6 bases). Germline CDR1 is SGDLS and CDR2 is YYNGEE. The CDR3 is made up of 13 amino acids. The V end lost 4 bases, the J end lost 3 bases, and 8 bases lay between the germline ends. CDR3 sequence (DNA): TGTGCCAGCAGCATTAGCGGCTACAATGAGCAGTTCTTC. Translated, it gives CASSISGYNEQFF.

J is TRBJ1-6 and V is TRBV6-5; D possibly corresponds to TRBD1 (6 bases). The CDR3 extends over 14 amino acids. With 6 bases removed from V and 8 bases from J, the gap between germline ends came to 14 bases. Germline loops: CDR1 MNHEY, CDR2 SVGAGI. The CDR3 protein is CASRRPDRDSPLHF. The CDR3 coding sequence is TGTGCCAGCAGACGGCCGGACAGAGATTCACCCCTCCACTTT.

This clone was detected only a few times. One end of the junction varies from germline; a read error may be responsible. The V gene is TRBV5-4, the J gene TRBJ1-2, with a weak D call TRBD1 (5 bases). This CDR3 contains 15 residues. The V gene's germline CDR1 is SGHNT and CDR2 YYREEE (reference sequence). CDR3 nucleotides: TGTGCCAGCAGCTTGTTGATAGGACAAACCCCAAGCGTGAACTTC. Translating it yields CASSLLIGQTPSVNF.

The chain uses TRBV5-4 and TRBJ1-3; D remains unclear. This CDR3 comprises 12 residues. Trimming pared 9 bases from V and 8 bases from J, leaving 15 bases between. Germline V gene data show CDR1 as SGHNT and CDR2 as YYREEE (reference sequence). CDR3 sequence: CATSNEADTIYF. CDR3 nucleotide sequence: TGTGCCACCTCGAATGAAGCGGACACCATATATTTT.

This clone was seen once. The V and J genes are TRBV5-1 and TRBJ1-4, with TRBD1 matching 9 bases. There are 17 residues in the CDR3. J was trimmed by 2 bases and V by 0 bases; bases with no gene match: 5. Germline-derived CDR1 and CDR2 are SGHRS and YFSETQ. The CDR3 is CASSLVGQGRTNEKLFF. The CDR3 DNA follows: TGCGCCAGCAGCTTGGTAGGACAGGGGAGGACTAATGAAAAACTGTTTTTT.

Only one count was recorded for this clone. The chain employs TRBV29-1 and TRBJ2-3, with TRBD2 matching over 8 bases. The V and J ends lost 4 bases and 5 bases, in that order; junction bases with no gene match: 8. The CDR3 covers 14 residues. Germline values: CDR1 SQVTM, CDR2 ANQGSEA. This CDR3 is CSVADSGVRDTQYF. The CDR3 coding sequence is TGCAGCGTTGCCGATAGCGGGGTGAGAGATACGCAGTATTTT.

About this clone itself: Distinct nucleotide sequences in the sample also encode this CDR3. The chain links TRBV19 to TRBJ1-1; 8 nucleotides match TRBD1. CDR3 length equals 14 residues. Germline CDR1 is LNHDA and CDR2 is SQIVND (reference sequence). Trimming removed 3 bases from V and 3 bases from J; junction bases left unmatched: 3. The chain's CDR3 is CASSIGQGYTEAFF. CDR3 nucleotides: TGTGCCAGTAGTATTGGACAGGGATACACTGAAGCTTTCTTT.

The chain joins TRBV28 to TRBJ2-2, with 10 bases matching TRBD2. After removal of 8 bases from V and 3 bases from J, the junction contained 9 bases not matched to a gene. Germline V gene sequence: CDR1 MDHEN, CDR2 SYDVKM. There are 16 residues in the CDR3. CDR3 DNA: TGTGCCAGCTACTTCAAGACTAGCGGGTACACCGGGGAGCTGTTTTTT. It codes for CASYFKTSGYTGELFF.

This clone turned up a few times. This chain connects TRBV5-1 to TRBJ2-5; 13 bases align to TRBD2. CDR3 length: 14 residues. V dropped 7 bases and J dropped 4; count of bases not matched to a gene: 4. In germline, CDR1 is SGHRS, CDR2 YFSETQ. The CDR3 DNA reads TGCGCCAGCGGACTAGCGGGGGTAAGAGAGACCCAGTACTTC. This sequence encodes CASGLAGVRETQYF. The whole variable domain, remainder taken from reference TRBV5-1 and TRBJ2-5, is KAGVTQTPRYLIKTRGQQVTLSCSPISGHRSVSWYQQTPGQGLQFLFEYFSETQRNKGNFPGRFSGRQFSNSRSEMNVSTLELGDSALYLCASGLAGVRETQYFGPGTRLLVL.